This is a list of T cell receptor beta chains from one sample in a study of T cells in localized non-small cell lung cancer. Measured with immunoSEQ multiplex PCR; TCRdb has only the in-frame clones, and not every one. The sample includes roughly 58,000 clones, 81% of them seen just once. The sequences come from PBMCs, collected before any cancer treatment. The receptors derive from a man between 40 and 70 years old with stage II lung adenocarcinoma. Each CDR3 is given with its conserved first and last residue. Clone size is not always given. Where it is, it says once, few, many or a class for expanded clones.

size: NA
V: TRBV14
J: TRBJ1-2
length: 13
CDR3: CASSQVRSYGYTF

size: NA
V: TRBV7-2
J: TRBJ1-2
length: 15
CDR3: CASSSGWGERGGYTF

size: NA
V: TRBV30
J: TRBJ2-7
length: 14
CDR3: CAWSPGTSGPAGYF

size: NA
V: TRBV5-1
J: TRBJ1-4
length: 15
CDR3: CASSWTGEFGEKLFF

size: NA
V: TRBV6-1
J: TRBJ1-2
length: 12
CDR3: CASSGQKRGYTF

size: NA
V: TRBV4-1
J: TRBJ2-7
length: 14
CDR3: CASSRGSGSYEQYF

size: NA
V: TRBV30
J: TRBJ2-1
length: 11
CDR3: CAWSTSEKQFF

size: NA
V: TRBV30
J: TRBJ1-3
length: 13
CDR3: CAWSSGTGNTIYF

size: NA
V: TRBV7-6
J: TRBJ1-3
length: 12
CDR3: CASSRDRNTIYF

size: NA
V: TRBV30
J: TRBJ2-1
length: 15
CDR3: CAWSPTGMGYNEQFF

size: NA
V: TRBV6-1
J: TRBJ2-7
length: 16
CDR3: CASSEGTGWSSYEQYF

size: NA
V: TRBV6-1
J: TRBJ2-6
length: 14
CDR3: CASDSTSGANVLTF

size: NA
V: TRBV7-2
J: TRBJ1-1
length: 13
CDR3: CASSYSANTEAFF

size: NA
V: TRBV6-5
J: TRBJ1-6
length: 15
CDR3: CASSLGLPDNSPLHF

size: NA
V: TRBV6-6
J: TRBJ1-2
length: 14
CDR3: CASSYKDRLYGYTF

size: once
V: TRBV6-5
J: TRBJ1-2
length: 14
CDR3: CASSFGTGGYGYTF

size: NA
V: TRBV9
J: TRBJ1-3
length: 15
CDR3: CASSSDPNTRNTIYF

size: NA
V: TRBV6-5
J: TRBJ1-3
length: 15
CDR3: CASSFGGLSGNTIYF

size: NA
V: TRBV7-8
J: TRBJ1-4
length: 15
CDR3: CASSQGRGDNEKLFF

size: NA
V: TRBV5-1
J: TRBJ2-1
length: 14
CDR3: CASSLSGTDNEQFF

size: NA
V: TRBV15
J: TRBJ2-7
length: 13
CDR3: CATSNEVNYEQYF

size: NA
V: TRBV18
J: TRBJ1-1
length: 13
CDR3: CASSPDGYTEAFF

size: NA
V: TRBV11-3
J: TRBJ2-2
length: 19
CDR3: CASSLDVTSGNFGTGELFF

size: NA
V: TRBV18
J: TRBJ1-3
length: 17
CDR3: CASSPPGGVGSGNTIYF

size: NA
V: TRBV6-5
J: TRBJ1-4
length: 13
CDR3: CASGQGGNEKLFF

size: NA
V: TRBV5-1
J: TRBJ2-7
length: 16
CDR3: CASQNPGTSGSYEQYF

size: NA
V: TRBV5-1
J: TRBJ1-2
length: 13
CDR3: CASSLADNYGYTF

size: few
V: TRBV30
J: TRBJ1-3
length: 13
CDR3: CAWSSGFGNTIYF